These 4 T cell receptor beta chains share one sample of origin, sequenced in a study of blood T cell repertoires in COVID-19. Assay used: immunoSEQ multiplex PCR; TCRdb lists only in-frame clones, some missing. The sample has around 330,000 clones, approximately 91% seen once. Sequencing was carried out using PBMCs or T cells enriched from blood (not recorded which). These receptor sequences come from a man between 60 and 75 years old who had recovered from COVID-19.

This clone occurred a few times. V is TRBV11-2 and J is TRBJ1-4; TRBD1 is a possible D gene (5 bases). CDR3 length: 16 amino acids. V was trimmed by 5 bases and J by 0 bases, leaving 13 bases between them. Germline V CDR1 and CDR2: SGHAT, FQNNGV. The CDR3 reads CASSPRQLTTNEKLFF. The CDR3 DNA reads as TGTGCCAGCAGCCCAAGACAGCTCACAACTAATGAAAAACTGTTTTTT.

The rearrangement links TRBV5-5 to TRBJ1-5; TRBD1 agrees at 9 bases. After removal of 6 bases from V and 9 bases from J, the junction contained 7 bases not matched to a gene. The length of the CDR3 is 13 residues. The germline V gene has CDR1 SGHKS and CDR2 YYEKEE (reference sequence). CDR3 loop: CASNRDRVGPQHF. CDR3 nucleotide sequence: TGTGCCAGCAACCGGGACAGGGTAGGGCCCCAGCATTTT.

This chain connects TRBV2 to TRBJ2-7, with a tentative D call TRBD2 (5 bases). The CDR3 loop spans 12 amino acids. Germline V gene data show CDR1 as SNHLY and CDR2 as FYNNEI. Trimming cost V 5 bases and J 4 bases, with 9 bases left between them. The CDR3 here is CASSSGTYEQYF. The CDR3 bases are TGTGCCAGCAGTTCGGGAACGTACGAGCAGTACTTC. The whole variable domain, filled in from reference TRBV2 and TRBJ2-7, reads EPEVTQTPSHQVTQMGQEVILRCVPISNHLYFYWYRQILGQKVEFLVSFYNNEISEKSEIFDDQFSVERPDGSNFTLKIRSTKLEDSAMYFCASSSGTYEQYFGPGTRLTVT.

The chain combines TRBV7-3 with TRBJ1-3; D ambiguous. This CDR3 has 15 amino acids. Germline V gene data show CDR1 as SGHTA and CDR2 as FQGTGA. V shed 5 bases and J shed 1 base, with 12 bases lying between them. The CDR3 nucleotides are TGTGCCAGCAGCCACCCACCGGGATCTGGAAACACCATATATTTT. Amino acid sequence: CASSHPPGSGNTIYF.